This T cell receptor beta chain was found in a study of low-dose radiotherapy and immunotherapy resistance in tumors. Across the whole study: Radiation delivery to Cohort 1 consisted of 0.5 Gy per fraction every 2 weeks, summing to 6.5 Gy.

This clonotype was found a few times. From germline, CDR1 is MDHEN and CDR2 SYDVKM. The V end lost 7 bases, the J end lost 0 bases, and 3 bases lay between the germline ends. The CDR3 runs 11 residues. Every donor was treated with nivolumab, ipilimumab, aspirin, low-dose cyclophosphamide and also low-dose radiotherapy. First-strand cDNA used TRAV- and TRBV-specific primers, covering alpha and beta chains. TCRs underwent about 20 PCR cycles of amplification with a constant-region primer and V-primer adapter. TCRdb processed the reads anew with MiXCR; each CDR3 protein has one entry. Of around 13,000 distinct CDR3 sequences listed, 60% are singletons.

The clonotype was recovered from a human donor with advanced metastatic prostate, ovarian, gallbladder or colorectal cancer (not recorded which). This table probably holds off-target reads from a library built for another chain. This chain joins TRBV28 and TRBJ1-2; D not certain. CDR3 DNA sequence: TGTGCCAGCATCTCTAACTATGGCTACACCTTC. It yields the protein CASISNYGYTF.